Below, 25 T cell receptor beta chains from the same sample are listed, as sequenced in a study of T cells in Graves' hyperthyroidism and ophthalmopathy. TCR beta CDR3 regions were amplified from RNA. In the first-round RT-PCR of the TCR CDR3, the HTBI primer set was used. TCRdb passed the multiplex PCR reads through MiXCR, listing each CDR3 protein once. Among about 620,000 distinct CDR3 sequences listed, about a sixth were seen once. Specimen: blood. These receptors were taken from a woman aged 25 to 39 with Graves' hyperthyroidism.

The chain combines TRBV29-1 with TRBJ2-1; TRBD2 matches at 8 bases. V was pared by 6 bases and J by 6 bases, with 7 bases of the junction left unmatched. Germline V lookup: CDR1 SQVTM, CDR2 ANQGSEA. The CDR3 totals 13 residues. The CDR3 spells CSVVWSGSNEQFF. The CDR3 DNA is TGCAGCGTCGTTTGGAGCGGGAGCAATGAGCAGTTCTTC.

This clonotype was picked up a small number of times. V usage is TRBV4-1 and J usage is TRBJ2-1, with D perhaps assigned TRBD1 or TRBD2 (5 bases each). There are 15 residues in the CDR3. With 4 bases removed from V and 7 bases from J, the gap between germline ends came to 17 bases. Germline values: CDR1 MGHRA, CDR2 YSYEKL. As DNA, the CDR3 is TGCGCCAGCAGCCGGGAAGGCGGGTGGGGGAATGAGCAGTTCTTC. Translated, it gives CASSREGGWGNEQFF.

This clonotype was recorded a few times. The rearrangement joins TRBV7-9 to TRBJ1-1; D is possibly TRBD1 (6 bases). V was trimmed by 5 bases and J by 0 bases, leaving 10 bases between them. Germline CDR1 and CDR2: SEHNR and FQNEAQ (reference sequence). CDR3 length: 14 amino acids. This CDR3 is CASSISGVNTEAFF. In DNA, the CDR3 is TGTGCCAGCAGCATATCAGGGGTGAACACTGAAGCTTTCTTT.

The V call is TRBV27, the J call TRBJ2-7; 9 nucleotides align to TRBD1. Germline V CDR1 and CDR2: MNHEY, SMNVEV (reference sequence). There are 14 residues in the CDR3. V gave up 6 bases and J gave up 0 bases; unmatched junction bases: 3. CDR3 protein: CASRDRGVSYEQYF. In nucleotides, the CDR3 is TGTGCCAGCAGGGACAGGGGAGTCTCCTACGAGCAGTACTTC.

This rearrangement joins TRBV6-5 to TRBJ1-1, with D possibly matching TRBD1 (5 bases). The CDR3 runs to 14 residues. V gave up 2 bases and J gave up 1 base, with 8 bases separating them. CDR1 is MNHEY, CDR2 SVGAGI, per germline. The CDR3 nucleotides are TGTGCCAGCAGTTACGGGACGGGGAACACTGAAGCTTTCTTT. It is translated as CASSYGTGNTEAFF.

This clonotype was seen at least ten times. The gene calls are TRBV19 and TRBJ2-3; 9 bases are a match to TRBD2. V shed 6 bases, J shed 3 bases, and the junction held 10 bases outside the gene matches. Per the germline V gene, CDR1 is LNHDA and CDR2 is SQIVND (reference sequence). The CDR3 totals 16 residues. The CDR3 coding sequence is TGTGCCAGTAGGCCAGAGGCGGGAGGGCCTACAGATACGCAGTATTTT. Encoded protein: CASRPEAGGPTDTQYF.

This clonotype was recorded at least ten times. The chain has TRBV6-2 or TRBV6-3 and TRBJ2-1, with D possibly TRBD2 on 5 matching bases. V lost 5 bases to trimming and J lost 6 bases, with 17 bases between them. The CDR3 sequence is 15 residues long. Germline CDR1 is MNHEY and CDR2 is SVGEGT. The CDR3 region has the DNA TGTGCCAGCAGTCCGATCAGCTTGGGGAGCAATGAGCAGTTCTTC. Amino acid sequence: CASSPISLGSNEQFF.

To note about this clonotype: One base away lies a much larger clone, so this may be a sequencing read error. The chain recombines TRBV12-3 or TRBV12-4 with TRBJ2-1; possible D gene TRBD1, 5 bases. The CDR3 totals 13 residues. V lost 11 bases, J lost 7 bases, and 18 bases lay in between. The CDR3, as DNA: TGTGCCCCCAGGGAAGACTCGACGAATGAGCAGTTCTTC. It is translated as CAPREDSTNEQFF.

This clonotype showed up just a few times. The J gene is TRBJ2-6, the V gene TRBV27; D call uncertain. In germline, CDR1 is MNHEY, CDR2 SMNVEV (reference sequence). The CDR3 is made up of 16 amino acids. The ends were cut back, 6 bases at V and 4 bases at J, with 16 bases in the middle. In DNA, the CDR3 is TGTGCCAGCAGCGAAATCCCCACACAGGGGGCCAACGTCCTGACTTTC. Translating gives CASSEIPTQGANVLTF.

This clonotype was seen at least ten times. CDR3 loop: CASSAPGLAENNEQFF. In DNA form, the CDR3 reads TGTGCCAGCAGCGCCCCAGGACTAGCGGAAAACAATGAGCAGTTCTTC. The chain combines TRBV7-9 with TRBJ2-1; TRBD2 aligns across 10 bases. Trimming at V came to 5 bases and at J to 5 bases, leaving 9 bases not matched to a gene. Germline lookup yields CDR1 SEHNR and CDR2 FQNEAQ (reference sequence). This CDR3 has 16 residues. The entire variable domain, with the rest obtained from reference TRBV7-9 and TRBJ2-1, is as follows: DTGVSQNPRHKITKRGQNVTFRCDPISEHNRLYWYRQTLGQGPEFLTYFQNEAQLEKSRLLSDRFSAERPKGSFSTLEIQRTEQGDSAMYLCASSAPGLAENNEQFFGPGTRLTVL.

The chain has TRBV20-1 and TRBJ1-5, with 11 bases aligning to TRBD1. The CDR3 loop spans 15 amino acids. In germline, CDR1 is DFQATT, CDR2 SNEGSKA (reference sequence). J gave up 3 bases and V 7 bases, and 8 bases lay outside the gene matches. The CDR3 reads CSGRTGGDFNQPQHF. CDR3 DNA sequence: TGCAGTGGGCGGACAGGGGGCGATTTCAATCAGCCCCAGCATTTT.

This clonotype was recorded at least ten times. This chain joins TRBV6-5 and TRBJ2-6; TRBD1 matches at 7 bases. The CDR3 is 16 amino acids. J gave up 0 bases and V 2 bases, and 1 base lay outside the gene matches. Germline V gene lookup returns CDR1 MNHEY and CDR2 SVGAGI. The CDR3 region is CASSYAGGSGANVLTF. CDR3 sequence (DNA): TGTGCCAGCAGTTACGCAGGGGGCTCTGGGGCCAACGTCCTGACTTTC.

The chain links TRBV13 to TRBJ2-5; a possible D gene is TRBD1 (6 bases). Germline V gives CDR1 PRHDT, CDR2 FYEKMQ (reference sequence). The CDR3 consists of 14 residues. The germline V and J ends were trimmed by 10 bases and 3 bases, with 18 bases remaining between them. The CDR3 DNA reads TGTGCCATCAGGCACGGGACAACCGAAGAGACCCAGTACTTC. Protein sequence: CAIRHGTTEETQYF.

In this sample, this clonotype turned up a few times. The chain combines TRBV15 with TRBJ2-1; a possible D gene is TRBD2 (5 bases). This CDR3 comprises 17 residues. Trimming shortened V by 2 bases and J by 0 bases, and 14 bases separated the two germline ends. Germline lookup yields CDR1 LNHNV and CDR2 YYDKDF (reference sequence). The CDR3 is CATSRTTYRDSYNEQFF. The CDR3 DNA sequence: TGTGCCACCAGCAGAACTACGTACCGGGACTCCTACAATGAGCAGTTCTTC. Complete variable domain (other parts from reference TRBV15 and TRBJ2-1): DAMVIQNPRYQVTQFGKPVTLSCSQTLNHNVMYWYQQKSSQAPKLLFHYYDKDFNNEADTPDNFQSRRPNTSFCFLDIRSPGLGDTAMYLCATSRTTYRDSYNEQFFGPGTRLTVL.

The chain uses TRBV4-3 and TRBJ2-7; no firm D call. The CDR3 extends over 15 amino acids. Trimming pared 1 base from V and 0 bases from J, leaving 10 bases between. Per the germline V gene, CDR1 is LGHNA and CDR2 is YSLEER. DNA of the CDR3: TGCGCCAGCAGCCAAGGGGATCTAAACTCCTACGAGCAGTACTTC. It codes for CASSQGDLNSYEQYF.

This clonotype has at least ten counts. V and J are TRBV11-3 and TRBJ2-1; 7 nucleotides match TRBD1. The V gene's germline CDR1 is SGHNT and CDR2 YENEEA. J was trimmed by 2 bases and V by 4 bases; bases with no gene match: 8. CDR3 length: 16 amino acids. The CDR3 nucleotides are TGTGCCAGCAGCTCACCAGACAGGGCTCCCTACAATGAGCAGTTCTTC. Its translation: CASSSPDRAPYNEQFF.

CDR3 in amino acids: CASSYPRRDWLSSYNEQFF. CDR3 coding DNA: TGTGCCAGCAGTTACCCACGCCGGGACTGGCTCAGCTCCTACAATGAGCAGTTCTTC. This chain connects TRBV6-2 or TRBV6-3 to TRBJ2-1; tentatively, D is TRBD2 (6 bases). V was trimmed by 2 bases and J by 0 bases, leaving 20 bases between them. CDR3 length equals 19 residues. Germline V CDR1 and CDR2: MNHEY, SVGEGT.

This clonotype was found a few times. The chain carries TRBV7-8 and TRBJ2-1; D might be TRBD2 (6 bases). Per germline, CDR1 SGHVS and CDR2 FQNEAQ. The CDR3 has 15 amino acids. V was clipped by 4 bases and J by 9 bases, with 19 bases between them. The DNA of the CDR3 is TGTGCCAGCAGCTACCTGGAGGGAGGTTGGAGTGAGCAGTTCTTC. Translating it yields CASSYLEGGWSEQFF.

This clonotype was observed a few times. This sequence joins TRBV30 and TRBJ1-5; TRBD1 might be the D (5 bases). V gave up 0 bases and J gave up 2 bases, with 11 bases separating them. The CDR3 runs 15 residues. The V gene's germline CDR1 is GTSNPN and CDR2 SVGIG (reference sequence). This chain's CDR3 is CAWSVQGTGNQPQHF. The CDR3 coding sequence is TGTGCCTGGAGTGTACAAGGGACGGGCAATCAGCCCCAGCATTTT. Complete variable domain (other parts from reference TRBV30 and TRBJ1-5): SQTIHQWPATLVQPVGSPLSLECTVEGTSNPNLYWYRQAAGRGLQLLFYSVGIGQISSEVPQNLSASRPQDRQFILSSKKLLLSDSGFYLCAWSVQGTGNQPQHFGDGTRLSIL.

This clonotype showed up just once. The chain has TRBV7-3 and TRBJ2-5; 13 positions match TRBD2. The V gene end was trimmed by 6 bases and the J gene end by 0 bases; junction bases not matched to a gene: 10. Looked up from germline, CDR1 is SGHTA and CDR2 is FQGTGA. This CDR3 is 18 amino acids long. The CDR3 region is CASSPTAGTSGDQETQYF. In DNA form, the CDR3 reads TGTGCCAGCAGTCCAACCGCCGGGACTAGCGGGGACCAAGAGACCCAGTACTTC.

In this sample, this clonotype turned up a few times. The V call is TRBV10-3, the J call TRBJ2-3; 12 bases align to TRBD2. With 3 bases clipped from V and 2 bases from J, the junction kept 6 bases outside the gene matches. The germline V gene has CDR1 ENHRY and CDR2 SYGVKD. This CDR3 spans 17 amino acids. The chain's CDR3 is CAISDDTSGGPTDTQYF. The CDR3 DNA is TGTGCCATCAGTGACGATACTAGCGGGGGGCCCACAGATACGCAGTATTTT.

This clonotype was counted ten times or more. The CDR3 protein is CASSLRQASYNEQFF. The CDR3 DNA follows: TGTGCCAGCAGTCTAAGACAGGCCAGCTACAATGAGCAGTTCTTC. This chain uses TRBV27 with TRBJ2-1; D is possibly TRBD1 (6 bases). This CDR3 has 15 residues. Germline V lookup: CDR1 MNHEY, CDR2 SMNVEV (reference sequence). V lost 5 bases, J lost 3 bases, and 14 bases lay in between.

The rearrangement uses TRBV14 and TRBJ2-1; TRBD1 aligns across 7 bases. The CDR3 has 16 amino acids. Trimming took 2 bases from V and 9 from J; bases not matched to a gene: 13. Germline V lookup: CDR1 SGHDN, CDR2 FVKESK. This chain's CDR3 is CASSQYRGEGDSEQFF. In DNA form, the CDR3 reads TGTGCCAGCAGCCAATACCGAGGGGAAGGGGACAGTGAGCAGTTCTTC.

The chain has TRBV5-6 and TRBJ2-7, with 9 positions matching TRBD2. Germline V CDR1 and CDR2: SGHDT, YYEEEE. V lost 0 bases to trimming and J lost 3 bases; unmatched junction nucleotides: 4. The CDR3 runs to 15 residues. CDR3 DNA: TGTGCCAGCAGCTTGGAAGCGGGAGGTGTCTACGAGCAGTACTTC. This gives the protein CASSLEAGGVYEQYF.

Worth noting for this clonotype: A much larger clone is a single base away; this may be a read error. The chain employs TRBV12-3 or TRBV12-4 and TRBJ2-7; D unresolved. The CDR3 covers 15 residues. V shed 6 bases and J shed 2 bases, with 17 bases lying between them. The CDR3 reads CASSPLEGSTYEQYF. Here the CDR3 DNA reads TGTGCCAGCAGCCCTTTGGAAGGGTCCACCTACGAGCAGTACTTC.